The rows below give T cell receptor beta chains drawn from one sample of a study of cytomegalovirus exposure and HLA in healthy donors. The method was immunoSEQ multiplex PCR; TCRdb's version includes in-frame clones alone and lacks a portion of them. The sample comprises fewer than 250,000 clones, 65% to 80% of which are singletons, and 0.95% to 1.4% rests with the top ten. The sample was PBMCs. Receptors originate from a woman aged 40-49 years in good health and CMV-seronegative. The CDR3 runs from the conserved cysteine through the conserved F or W. D genes are given only for firm matches. Clone size, where shown, is once, few, many, or a class for clones that have expanded.

>TRBJ2-3|.|few|TRBV29-1
TGCAGCGTTGGGCCGACAGGAAACCGGGATACGCAGTATTTT
CSVGPTGNRDTQYF
>TRBJ1-3|.|once|TRBV30
TGTGCCGGCTCCTTAGGGGGGGGGACTGGAAACACCATATATTTT
CAGSLGGGTGNTIYF
>TRBJ2-7|TRBD2|few|TRBV7-3
TGTGCCAGCAGCGCGTACATTAGCGGGATTAAAGTATACGAGCAGTACTTC
CASSAYISGIKVYEQYF
>TRBJ2-1|.|.|TRBV11-3
TGTGCCAGCAGCTTGGGCACCCCGGGGGATGAGCAGTTCTTC
CASSLGTPGDEQFF
>TRBJ2-2|TRBD1|.|TRBV29-1
TGCAGCGTAAGGACAGGGATCACCGGGGAGCTGTTTTTT
CSVRTGITGELFF
>TRBJ2-3|TRBD2|.|TRBV4-3
TGCGCCAGCAGCCCTGAGCCCAGCGGGAGTAGTACAGATACGCAGTATTTT
CASSPEPSGSSTDTQYF
>TRBJ1-6|.|once|TRBV19
TGTGCCAGTAGTATTACGGGACATCAGGGGTCACCCCTCCACTTT
CASSITGHQGSPLHF
>TRBJ2-5|TRBD2|.|TRBV2
TGTGCCAGCAGTCGACTAGCGGGAGAGGGGGAGACCCAGTACTTC
CASSRLAGEGETQYF
>TRBJ1-4|TRBD1|.|TRBV9
TGTGCCAGCAGCGTAGGACAGGGGATGGGAGAAAAACTGTTTTTT
CASSVGQGMGEKLFF
>TRBJ2-3|.|few|TRBV4-3
TGCGCCAGCAGCCAAGGATCGGGAGTAGGAGATACGCAGTATTTT
CASSQGSGVGDTQYF
>TRBJ1-5|TRBD1|.|TRBV5-5
TGTGCCAGCAGCTCCCTGACAGGGTGGATCCAGCCCCAGCATTTT
CASSSLTGWIQPQHF
>TRBJ1-1|.|.|TRBV5-1
TGCGCCAGCAGGGTCCAGGGTCCCAACACTGAAGCTTTCTTT
CASRVQGPNTEAFF
>TRBJ1-2|.|.|TRBV28
TGTGCCAGCAGTTCAGCCTGGGCGTATGGCTACACCTTC
CASSSAWAYGYTF
>TRBJ2-1|TRBD1|.|TRBV9
TGTGCCAGCAGCGTAGGAAGGGGGACAGGGAGCTCCTACAATGAGCAGTTCTTC
CASSVGRGTGSSYNEQFF
>TRBJ1-6|.|.|TRBV30
TGTGCCTGGAGTTCACAGGCGATGAATTCACCCCTCCACTTT
CAWSSQAMNSPLHF
>TRBJ2-5|TRBD2|few|TRBV5-1
TGCGCCAGCAGCTTGGCGTCTAGCGGGAGGGCCTTGGAGACCCAGTACTTC
CASSLASSGRALETQYF
>TRBJ1-2|TRBD1|.|TRBV7-9
TGTGCCAGCAGCGGCTCCGGACAGGGACAGACCTTC
CASSGSGQGQTF
>TRBJ1-2|.|.|TRBV2
TGTGCCAGCAGCCAGGGTAACTATGGCTACACCTTC
CASSQGNYGYTF
>TRBJ2-1|TRBD2|.|TRBV7-2
TGTGCCAGCAGTACCCCTAGCGGGATAATCAATGAGCAGTTCTTC
CASSTPSGIINEQFF
>TRBJ1-2|TRBD1|once|TRBV5-6
TGTGCCAGCACCCCTTCGCCGGGACAGGGGGCAGGTGGCTACACCTTC
CASTPSPGQGAGGYTF
>TRBJ2-2|.|.|TRBV5-8
TGTGCCAGCAAGACACGGGGGAGCAACACCGGGGAGCTGTTTTTT
CASKTRGSNTGELFF
>TRBJ1-5|.|.|TRBV18
TGTGCCAGCTCACCGGGAGGGTCCAGGAAAATCTTTAGCAATCAGCCCCAGCATTTT
CASSPGGSRKIFSNQPQHF
>TRBJ1-5|TRBD1|.|TRBV2
TGTGCCAGCAAGTGGACAGGAGTCAATCAGCCCCAGCATTTT
CASKWTGVNQPQHF
>TRBJ2-1|TRBD2|.|TRBV6-1
TGTGCCAGCAGTGTATTGGTTGCGGGAGGGCAGACGTTCTTC
CASSVLVAGGQTFF
>TRBJ1-1|.|.|TRBV5-6
TGTGCCAGCAGCTTGGTGGGAGCGTTGGCTTTCTTT
CASSLVGALAFF
>TRBJ2-3|TRBD2|.|TRBV5-1
TGCGCCAGCAGCTTCTCTCGACTAGCGGGAGGGCCGGGCACAGATACGCAGTATTTT
CASSFSRLAGGPGTDTQYF
>TRBJ1-2|TRBD1|.|TRBV7-2
TGTGCCAGCAGCGCGGGAGGGGGCGCTGGGTATGGCTACACCTTC
CASSAGGGAGYGYTF
>TRBJ1-2|TRBD1|.|TRBV6-6
TGTGCCAGCAGCCAAGACAGGGGAGGGTATGGCTACACCTTC
CASSQDRGGYGYTF
>TRBJ2-2|.|few|TRBV27
TGTGCCAGCCGGGCAGGGGTGAACACCGGGGAGCTGTTTTTT
CASRAGVNTGELFF